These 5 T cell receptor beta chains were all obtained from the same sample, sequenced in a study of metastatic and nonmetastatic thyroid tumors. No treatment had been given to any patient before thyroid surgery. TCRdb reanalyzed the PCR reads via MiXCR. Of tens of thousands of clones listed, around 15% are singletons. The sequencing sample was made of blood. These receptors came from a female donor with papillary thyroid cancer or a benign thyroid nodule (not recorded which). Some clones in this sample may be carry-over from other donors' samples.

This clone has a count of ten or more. Here the CDR3 reads CASTEQAGPYGYTF. The CDR3 DNA sequence: TGTGCCAGCACCGAACAGGCAGGGCCCTATGGCTACACCTTC. The chain uses TRBV12-3 or TRBV12-4 and TRBJ1-2, with D maybe TRBD1 (5 bases). The CDR3 runs 14 residues. V lost 7 bases and J 4 bases, leaving 16 bases between the germline ends.

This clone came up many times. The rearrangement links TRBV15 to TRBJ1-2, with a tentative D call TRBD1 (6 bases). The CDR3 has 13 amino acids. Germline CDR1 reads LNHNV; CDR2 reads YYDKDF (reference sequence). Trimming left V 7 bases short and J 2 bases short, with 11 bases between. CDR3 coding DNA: TGTGCCACCACCCAGGGGCTCAACTATGGCTACACCTTC. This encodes CATTQGLNYGYTF.

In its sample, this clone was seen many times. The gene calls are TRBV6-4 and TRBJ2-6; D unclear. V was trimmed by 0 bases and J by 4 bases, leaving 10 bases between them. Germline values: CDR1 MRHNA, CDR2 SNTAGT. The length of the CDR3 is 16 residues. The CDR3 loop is CASSDSRQDGANVLTF. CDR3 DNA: TGTGCCAGCAGTGACTCCCGGCAGGACGGGGCCAACGTCCTGACTTTC.

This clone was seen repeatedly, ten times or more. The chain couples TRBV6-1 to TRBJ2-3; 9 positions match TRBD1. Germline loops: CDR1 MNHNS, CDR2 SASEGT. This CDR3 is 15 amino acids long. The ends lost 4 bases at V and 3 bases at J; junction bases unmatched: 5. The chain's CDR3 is CASSAGQGETDTQYF. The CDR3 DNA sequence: TGTGCCAGCAGTGCGGGACAGGGAGAGACAGATACGCAGTATTTT.

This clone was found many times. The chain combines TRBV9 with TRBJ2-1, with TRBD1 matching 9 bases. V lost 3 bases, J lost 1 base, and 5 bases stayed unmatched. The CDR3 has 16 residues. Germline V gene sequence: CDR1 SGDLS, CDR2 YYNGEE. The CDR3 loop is CASSATGGLSYNEQFF. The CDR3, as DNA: TGTGCCAGCAGCGCCACAGGGGGCCTTTCCTACAATGAGCAGTTCTTC.